This TCR beta chain was recovered during a study of cytotoxic CD8 clonotypes in ibrutinib-treated CLL. Profiling relied on immunoSEQ multiplex PCR, and the TCRdb table lists in-frame clones only, not all of them. The sample lists approximately 20,000 clones, over 70% seen once, with 4.5% to 7% in the top ten. This clone came up a few times. The CDR3 totals 13 residues. CDR1 and CDR2 from the germline V gene are SGHDN and FVKESK. The V end was cut by 3 bases, the J end by 7 bases, with 7 bases between. The source of roughly 2.1 micrograms of genomic DNA for TCR beta libraries was cryopreserved PBMCs. The starting material was PBMCs, obtained before ibrutinib treatment. The chain combines TRBV14 with TRBJ1-6; D gene uncertain. The clonotype was recovered from a human donor with chronic lymphocytic leukemia. The CDR3: CASSQYNNSPLHF. The CDR3 DNA reads as TGTGCCAGCAGCCAGTATAACAATTCACCCCTCCACTTT.